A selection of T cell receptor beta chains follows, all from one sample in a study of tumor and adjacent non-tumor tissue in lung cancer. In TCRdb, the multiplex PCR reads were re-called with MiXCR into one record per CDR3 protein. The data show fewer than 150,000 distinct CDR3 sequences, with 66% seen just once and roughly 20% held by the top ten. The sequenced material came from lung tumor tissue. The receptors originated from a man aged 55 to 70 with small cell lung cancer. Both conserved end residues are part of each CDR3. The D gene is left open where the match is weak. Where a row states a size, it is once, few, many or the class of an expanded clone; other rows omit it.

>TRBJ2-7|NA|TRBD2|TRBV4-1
CASSPKGLGGLRSSYEQYF
TGTGCCAGCAGCCCAAAGGGACTAGGGGGATTGAGGAGTTCCTACGAGCAGTACTTC
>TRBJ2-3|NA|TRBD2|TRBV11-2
CTSSSRGSGRGTYTQYF
TGCACCAGCAGCTCCCGGGGTAGCGGGAGGGGGACATATACGCAGTATTTT
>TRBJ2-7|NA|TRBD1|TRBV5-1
CASSLAFRRQGAYEQYF
TGCGCCAGCAGCTTGGCCTTCAGAAGACAGGGAGCCTACGAGCAGTACTTC
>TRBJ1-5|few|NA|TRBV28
CALGSGYSNQPQHF
TGTGCCCTTGGGTCGGGATATAGCAATCAGCCCCAGCATTTT
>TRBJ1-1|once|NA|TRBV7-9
CASSFQSYTEAFF
TGTGCCAGCAGCTTTCAAAGCTACACTGAAGCTTTCTTT
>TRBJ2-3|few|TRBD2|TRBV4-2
CASSQHLAGGLADKQYF
TGTGCCAGCAGCCAACATCTAGCGGGAGGCCTGGCAGATAAACAGTATTTT
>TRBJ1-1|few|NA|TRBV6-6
CASSYSRGGTEAFF
TGTGCCAGCAGTTACTCGAGGGGGGGCACTGAAGCTTTCTTT
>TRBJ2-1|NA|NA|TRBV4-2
CASSPRTLSGGYNEQFF
TGTGCCAGCAGCCCGCGGACGCTTAGCGGAGGGTACAATGAGCAGTTCTTC
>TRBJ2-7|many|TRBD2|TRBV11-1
CASSHQTSGARYEQYF
TGTGCCAGCAGCCACCAGACTAGCGGGGCTCGCTACGAGCAGTACTTC
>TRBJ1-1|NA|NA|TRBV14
CASSQVKGVGNTEAFF
TGTGCCAGCAGCCAAGTTAAGGGTGTAGGTAACACTGAAGCTTTCTTT
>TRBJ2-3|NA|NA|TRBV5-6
CASSSRGNTDTQYF
TGTGCCAGCAGTTCAAGAGGGAACACAGATACGCAGTATTTT
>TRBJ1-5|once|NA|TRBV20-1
CSANLGVGGNQSQHF
TGCAGTGCTAATTTGGGTGTTGGGGGTAATCAGTCCCAGCATTTT
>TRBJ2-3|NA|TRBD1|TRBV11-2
CVSSSGQGWSDTQYF
TGTGTCAGCAGCTCCGGACAGGGGTGGTCGGATACGCAGTATTTT
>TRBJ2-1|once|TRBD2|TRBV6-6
CASSRSRLAGANEQFF
TGTGCCAGCAGTCGGAGCCGACTAGCGGGAGCCAATGAGCAGTTCTTC
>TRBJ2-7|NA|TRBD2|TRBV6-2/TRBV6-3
CASVTSGSFEQYF
TGTGCCAGCGTTACTAGCGGGAGTTTCGAGCAGTACTTC
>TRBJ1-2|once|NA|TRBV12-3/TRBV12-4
CARNLSGTNYGYTF
TGTGCCAGAAATTTATCGGGCACGAACTATGGCTACACCTTC
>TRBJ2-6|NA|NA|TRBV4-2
CASSLRDGRANVLTF
TGTGCCAGCAGCCTCAGGGATGGTAGGGCCAACGTCCTGACTTTC
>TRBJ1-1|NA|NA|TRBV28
CANIRTRVGTEAFF
TGTGCCAACATCCGGACTAGGGTCGGCACTGAAGCTTTCTTT
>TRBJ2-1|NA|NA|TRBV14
CASSLWGSDDEQFF
TGTGCTAGCAGCCTGTGGGGTAGCGATGATGAGCAGTTCTTC
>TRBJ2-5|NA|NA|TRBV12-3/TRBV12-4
CASSLKGGDSSKGTQYF
TGTGCCAGCAGTTTAAAAGGAGGAGATAGTAGTAAAGGGACCCAGTACTTC